This passage covers 27 T cell receptor beta chains from one sample sequenced in a study of T cell responses to AZD1222 COVID-19 vaccine. The repertoire was sequenced with immunoSEQ multiplex PCR; TCRdb's copy has only in-frame clones and lacks some. The top ten hold 3% of the sample, which has 70,000 to 90,000 clones, more than 75% seen once. Here the sequenced sample was peripheral blood, taken on day 0 of AZD1222 vaccination. These receptors were obtained from an adult in good health.

J is TRBJ2-2 and V is TRBV2; no reliable D call. The ends were cut back, 10 bases at V and 1 base at J, with 13 bases in the middle. The CDR3 totals 14 residues. Germline CDR1 is SNHLY and CDR2 is FYNNEI. The CDR3 reads CATMRRVNTGELFF. The CDR3 DNA is TGTGCCACCATGCGACGCGTGAACACCGGGGAGCTGTTTTTT.

The rearrangement links TRBV7-9 to TRBJ2-1; 7 nucleotides line up with TRBD1. Per germline, CDR1 SEHNR and CDR2 FQNEAQ (reference sequence). The CDR3 totals 16 residues. The ends lost 4 bases at V and 0 bases at J; junction bases unmatched: 6. The CDR3 nucleotides are TGTGCCAGCAGCTCCCAGGGACAGAGCTCCTACAATGAGCAGTTCTTC. Residues: CASSSQGQSSYNEQFF.

V gene TRBV2 combines with J gene TRBJ1-5; D uncertain. This CDR3 contains 13 residues. Trimming took off 7 bases at V and 4 bases at J, with 11 bases between the two ends. Per germline, CDR1 SNHLY and CDR2 FYNNEI. CDR3 DNA sequence: TGTGCCAGCACGGGGTGGCAAAATCAGCCCCAGCATTTT. Amino acid sequence: CASTGWQNQPQHF.

J is TRBJ1-1 and V is TRBV5-4; D remains ambiguous. This CDR3 spans 17 amino acids. Per the germline V gene, CDR1 is SGHNT and CDR2 is YYREEE (reference sequence). Trimming took off 4 bases at V and 0 bases at J, with 19 bases between the two ends. The CDR3 reads CASSNRPPWEMNTEAFF. The CDR3 bases are TGTGCCAGCAGCAACCGACCACCCTGGGAGATGAACACTGAAGCTTTCTTT.

The J gene is TRBJ1-5, the V gene TRBV5-1, with 12 bases fitting TRBD1. CDR3 length: 15 amino acids. Germline V gene data show CDR1 as SGHRS and CDR2 as YFSETQ. Trimming removed 5 bases from V and 5 bases from J; junction bases left unmatched: 5. CDR3 DNA sequence: TGCGCCAGCAGATTAGGGACAGGGGGCGATCAGCCCCAGCATTTT. This sequence encodes CASRLGTGGDQPQHF. The full variable domain, in which reference TRBV5-1 and TRBJ1-5 provide the parts outside the CDR3, is KAGVTQTPRYLIKTRGQQVTLSCSPISGHRSVSWYQQTPGQGLQFLFEYFSETQRNKGNFPGRFSGRQFSNSRSEMNVSTLELGDSALYLCASRLGTGGDQPQHFGDGTRLSIL.

The chain carries TRBV10-3 and TRBJ2-7; 10 bases align to TRBD2. There are 14 residues in the CDR3. Per the germline V gene, CDR1 is ENHRY and CDR2 is SYGVKD. The V and J ends lost 4 bases and 2 bases, in that order; junction bases with no gene match: 2. The chain's CDR3 is CAISGTSGTYEQYF. DNA of the CDR3: TGTGCCATCAGTGGGACTAGCGGCACCTACGAGCAGTACTTC.

This clone was seen just once. This chain joins TRBV2 and TRBJ1-3; a possible D gene is TRBD1 (6 bases). Germline V gives CDR1 SNHLY, CDR2 FYNNEI. Trimming left V 10 bases short and J 0 bases short, with 10 bases between. This CDR3 contains 13 residues. The CDR3 reads CATKQGSGNTIYF. As DNA, the CDR3 is TGTGCCACCAAACAGGGCTCTGGAAACACCATATATTTT.

This clone appeared once. This rearrangement joins TRBV4-1 to TRBJ2-2, with TRBD2 matching over 10 bases. V was pared by 0 bases and J by 5 bases, with 6 bases of the junction left unmatched. The CDR3 covers 17 residues. Germline CDR1 and CDR2: MGHRA and YSYEKL. CDR3 in amino acids: CASSQDRPSGGTGELFF. The CDR3, as DNA: TGCGCCAGCAGCCAAGATCGGCCTAGCGGGGGAACCGGGGAGCTGTTTTTT.

V and J are TRBV5-1 and TRBJ2-1; perhaps TRBD2 as D (6 bases). V dropped 6 bases and J dropped 0 bases, with 10 bases sitting between them. Germline CDR1 and CDR2: SGHRS and YFSETQ. This CDR3 region has 14 residues. CDR3 amino acids: CASMGGASYNEQFF. In DNA, the CDR3 is TGCGCCAGCATGGGGGGTGCCTCCTACAATGAGCAGTTCTTC.

V and J are TRBV18 and TRBJ2-2; 7 bases fit TRBD2. Germline V gene sequence: CDR1 KGHSH, CDR2 LQKENI. This CDR3 region has 14 residues. Unmatched junction bases numbered 4, after V lost 5 bases and J lost 4 bases. Here the CDR3 DNA reads TGTGCCAGCTCAACGACGGGGGGCACCGGGGAGCTGTTTTTT. The encoded protein is CASSTTGGTGELFF. The whole variable domain, filled in from reference TRBV18 and TRBJ2-2, reads NAGVMQNPRHLVRRRGQEARLRCSPMKGHSHVYWYRQLPEEGLKFMVYLQKENIIDESGMPKERFSAEFPKEGPSILRIQQVVRGDSAAYFCASSTTGGTGELFFGEGSRLTVL.

This chain links TRBV5-1 with TRBJ1-4; 9 nucleotides match TRBD1. Per germline, CDR1 SGHRS and CDR2 YFSETQ. The ends lost 4 bases at V and 4 bases at J; junction bases unmatched: 2. CDR3 size: 14 residues. The CDR3: CASSPTGGNEKLFF. The CDR3 nucleotides are TGCGCCAGCAGCCCGACAGGGGGTAATGAAAAACTGTTTTTT.

The chain has TRBV9 and TRBJ2-3, with a weak D call TRBD2 (6 bases). The CDR3 is 14 amino acids. Trimming stripped 4 bases from V and 4 bases from J, with 13 bases between. CDR1 and CDR2 from the germline V gene are SGDLS and YYNGEE. In DNA form, the CDR3 reads TGTGCCAGCAGCCCAAGGAGGGGCTCAGATACGCAGTATTTT. Its translation: CASSPRRGSDTQYF.

The rearrangement joins TRBV10-2 to TRBJ2-1, with D maybe TRBD2 (6 bases). Looked up from germline, CDR1 is WSHSY and CDR2 is SAAADI. Trimming shortened V by 6 bases and J by 3 bases, and 12 bases separated the two germline ends. The CDR3 length is 14 residues. CDR3 coding DNA: TGCGCCAGCAGAGGCGGGACTTACTACAATGAGCAGTTCTTC. It specifies CASRGGTYYNEQFF.

This clone is a singleton in its sample. The chain uses TRBV27 and TRBJ2-7; D uncertain. CDR3 length: 12 residues. Germline CDR1 MNHEY, CDR2 SMNVEV (reference sequence). The ends were cut back, 8 bases at V and 3 bases at J, with 11 bases in the middle. CDR3 protein: CASGDKFYEQYF. DNA of the CDR3: TGTGCCAGCGGCGACAAATTCTACGAGCAGTACTTC.

This rearrangement joins TRBV10-2 to TRBJ1-6; D unclear. The CDR3 covers 12 residues. The V gene lost 5 bases and the J gene lost 13 bases, with 12 bases spanning the gap. Germline V gene sequence: CDR1 WSHSY, CDR2 SAAADI. As DNA, the CDR3 is TGCGCCAGCAGTTCGGGCGGCGTTCCCCTCCACTTT. Translating gives CASSSGGVPLHF.

This chain connects TRBV7-9 to TRBJ2-7, with 8 bases that match TRBD2. Per the germline V gene, CDR1 is SEHNR and CDR2 is FQNEAQ (reference sequence). This CDR3 has 15 amino acids. Unmatched junction bases numbered 14, after V lost 8 bases and J lost 5 bases. The CDR3 coding sequence is TGTGCCAGCTTAACTACTAGCGGTCGGTTCCACGAGCAGTACTTC. It specifies CASLTTSGRFHEQYF.

There are a few counts of this clone. J is TRBJ1-1 and V is TRBV5-1; D might be TRBD1 (5 bases). The V end lost 6 bases, the J end lost 1 base, and 10 bases lay between the germline ends. This CDR3 is built from 13 residues. Per germline, CDR1 SGHRS and CDR2 YFSETQ. The CDR3 DNA reads TGCGCCAGCACGGGACTGACGAACACTGAAGCTTTCTTT. It is translated as CASTGLTNTEAFF.

This sequence joins TRBV9 and TRBJ2-7; D is possibly TRBD2 (5 bases). V dropped 0 bases and J dropped 5 bases, with 12 bases sitting between them. The germline V gene has CDR1 SGDLS and CDR2 YYNGEE. The length of the CDR3 is 14 residues. The CDR3 DNA follows: TGTGCCAGCAGCGTAGGGGGAGCTGCCCACGAGCAGTACTTC. Encoded protein: CASSVGGAAHEQYF.

The CDR3 loop reads CASGLSAVTEAFF. CDR3 nucleotides: TGTGCTAGTGGTTTGTCTGCAGTCACTGAAGCTTTCTTT. V usage is TRBV12-5 and J usage is TRBJ1-1; no definite D call. Germline loops: CDR1 LGHNT, CDR2 FRNRAP. Trimming removed 2 bases from V and 4 bases from J, with 8 bases in between. The CDR3 sequence is 13 residues long.

The rearrangement uses TRBV19 and TRBJ2-2; no reliable D call. Per germline, CDR1 LNHDA and CDR2 SQIVND (reference sequence). The germline V and J ends were trimmed by 7 bases and 0 bases, with 15 bases remaining between them. The CDR3 consists of 16 residues. CDR3 nucleotides: TGTGCCAGTACCGGGCGGCACAACGCGAACACCGGGGAGCTGTTTTTT. Encoded protein: CASTGRHNANTGELFF.

This clone was seen more than once but under ten times. V is TRBV18 and J is TRBJ1-2, with D unclear. V shed 3 bases and J shed 4 bases, with 9 bases lying between them. Germline lookup yields CDR1 KGHSH and CDR2 LQKENI. The CDR3 is 13 amino acids. In DNA, the CDR3 is TGTGCCAGCTCACCGGAGGAGACCTATGGCTACACCTTC. This gives the protein CASSPEETYGYTF.

Only one count was recorded for this clone. V and J are TRBV6-5 and TRBJ1-2; TRBD1 matches at 7 bases. After removal of 5 bases from V and 8 bases from J, the junction contained 11 bases not matched to a gene. The germline V gene encodes CDR1 MNHEY and CDR2 SVGAGI. The CDR3 length is 14 residues. CDR3 DNA: TGTGCCAGCAGTCCCCGTGTAGGGGGCTGGGGCTACACCTTC. This codes for CASSPRVGGWGYTF.

The rearrangement links TRBV7-6 to TRBJ2-5, with a possible D match to TRBD2 (6 bases). Germline V gives CDR1 SGHVS, CDR2 FNYEAQ. Trimming pared 4 bases from V and 5 bases from J, leaving 14 bases between. The CDR3 totals 14 residues. In DNA, the CDR3 is TGTGCCAGCAGCTCGGGGGTGGGGTGGGAGACCCAGTACTTC. This translates into CASSSGVGWETQYF.

The rearrangement joins TRBV6-5 to TRBJ1-6; TRBD1 is a possible D gene (6 bases). The CDR3 has 16 amino acids. Per germline, CDR1 MNHEY and CDR2 SVGAGI. Trimming left V 3 bases short and J 4 bases short, with 13 bases between. The CDR3 reads CASSYGTGFYNSPLHF. CDR3 sequence (DNA): TGTGCCAGCAGTTATGGAACAGGGTTTTATAATTCACCCCTCCACTTT.

V is TRBV5-1 and J is TRBJ2-7; weak D call: TRBD1 (5 bases). Trimming pared 4 bases from V and 0 bases from J, leaving 26 bases between. This CDR3 spans 19 amino acids. The germline CDR1 and CDR2 sequences are SGHRS and YFSETQ. The CDR3 region is CASSLRGQQARPSSYEQYF. Here the CDR3 DNA reads TGCGCCAGCAGCCTACGTGGGCAACAGGCCAGACCGAGCTCCTACGAGCAGTACTTC.

J is TRBJ2-1 and V is TRBV10-3; the D gene is possibly TRBD1 (6 bases). Germline assignment: CDR1 ENHRY and CDR2 SYGVKD. The length of the CDR3 is 16 residues. V dropped 0 bases and J dropped 12 bases, with 21 bases sitting between them. CDR3 DNA sequence: TGTGCCATCAGTGAGTCTACCCGACAGGCCGAGGAAGGGCAGTTCTTC. Translating gives CAISESTRQAEEGQFF.

The genes are TRBV29-1 and TRBJ1-5; D is undetermined. The germline gives CDR1 SQVTM, CDR2 ANQGSEA. V lost 4 bases and J lost 3, with 7 bases in between. This CDR3 is built from 12 residues. The chain's CDR3 is CSVVGSNQPQHF. As DNA, the CDR3 is TGCAGCGTTGTGGGCTCCAATCAGCCCCAGCATTTT.